This T cell receptor beta chain was retrieved from a study of T cell changes during pregnancy in multiple sclerosis. Germline loops: CDR1 SGHDN, CDR2 FVKESK. V was shortened by 4 bases and J by 9 bases, with 19 bases between the two germline ends. The CDR3 runs to 15 residues. Clones were read by immunoSEQ multiplex PCR, and TCRdb kept only the in-frame ones, dropping some. The sample consists of about 98,000 clones, around 92% of them appearing once. Here the sequenced sample was peripheral blood, taken after pregnancy. The chain uses TRBV14 and TRBJ2-1; the D gene is possibly TRBD2 (6 bases). The receptor comes from a female donor in good health, enrolled as a control in a pregnancy study. The CDR3 spells CASSRNTGVGTEQFF. CDR3 sequence (DNA): TGTGCCAGCAGCCGGAACACGGGAGTCGGGACTGAGCAGTTCTTC. Full variable domain (outside the CDR3, taken from reference TRBV14 and TRBJ2-1): EAGVTQFPSHSVIEKGQTVTLRCDPISGHDNLYWYRRVMGKEIKFLLHFVKESKQDESGMPNNRFLAERTGGTYSTLKVQPAELEDSGVYFCASSRNTGVGTEQFFGPGTRLTVL.